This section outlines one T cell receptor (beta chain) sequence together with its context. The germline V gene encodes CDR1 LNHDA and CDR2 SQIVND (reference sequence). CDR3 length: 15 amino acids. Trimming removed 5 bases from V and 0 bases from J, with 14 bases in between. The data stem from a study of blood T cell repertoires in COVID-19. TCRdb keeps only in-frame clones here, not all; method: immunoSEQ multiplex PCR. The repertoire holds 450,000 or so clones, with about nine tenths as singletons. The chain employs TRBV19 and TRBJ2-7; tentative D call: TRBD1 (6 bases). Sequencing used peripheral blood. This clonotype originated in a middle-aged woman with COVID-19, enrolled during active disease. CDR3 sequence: CASSGRGRNSYEQYF. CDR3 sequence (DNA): TGTGCCAGTAGTGGCAGGGGAAGGAACTCCTACGAGCAGTACTTC.